Sequencing of this TCR beta chain was carried out in a study of Ad26.COV2.S vaccination and SARS-CoV-2 variants. Remarks on this clone: What it binds is not known.

Profiled with immunoSEQ multiplex PCR; TCRdb holds only in-frame clones, not every one. The sample includes 300,000 to 400,000 clones, approximately 90% of them seen just once. Whole-study findings and limits: Placebo recipients had lower spike-specific TCR breadth than vaccine recipients. Possible underestimation of total T cell responses by the TCR breadth and depth analyses was noted. Comparability of non-spike TCR breadth was observed across vaccine and placebo recipients. Reports say spike-specific CD8+ and CD4+ T cell responses covered substantial breadth after vaccination.

V was pared by 1 base and J by 6 bases, with 7 bases of the junction left unmatched. CDR1 is LNHNV and CDR2 is YYDKDF in the germline V gene (reference sequence). The CDR3 length is 15 residues. This clonotype was sampled from a human donor who had recovered from COVID-19. The chain couples TRBV15 to TRBJ2-7, with TRBD1 matching 9 bases. The sample was peripheral blood, taken after recovery from COVID-19. The CDR3 region is CATSRGGTGTLEQYF. The CDR3 DNA reads TGTGCCACCAGCAGAGGAGGGACAGGGACCCTCGAGCAGTACTTC.